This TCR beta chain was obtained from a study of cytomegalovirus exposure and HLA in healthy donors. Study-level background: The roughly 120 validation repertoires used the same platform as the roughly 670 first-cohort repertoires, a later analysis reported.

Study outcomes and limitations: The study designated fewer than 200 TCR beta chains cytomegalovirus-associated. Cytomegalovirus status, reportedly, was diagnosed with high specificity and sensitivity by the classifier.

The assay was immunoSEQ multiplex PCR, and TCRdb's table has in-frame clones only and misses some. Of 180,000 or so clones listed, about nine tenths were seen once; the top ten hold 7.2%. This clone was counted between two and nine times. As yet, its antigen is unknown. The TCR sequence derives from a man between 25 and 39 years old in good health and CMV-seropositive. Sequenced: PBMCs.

CDR3 sequence reads: CASSYSSDGGGYGYTF. CDR3 DNA: TGTGCCAGCAGTTACTCGAGTGACGGGGGAGGCTATGGCTACACCTTC. The chain employs TRBV6-5 and TRBJ1-2, with TRBD1 as a possible D gene (5 bases). V was trimmed by 0 bases and J by 4 bases, leaving 15 bases between them. Germline values: CDR1 MNHEY, CDR2 SVGAGI. The CDR3 runs to 16 residues.